This passage covers 25 T cell receptor beta chains from one sample sequenced in a study of OX40 agonist ivuxolimab in advanced cancers. Here immunoSEQ multiplex PCR was the method, and the copy in TCRdb shows in-frame clones only, minus some. The sample has tens of thousands of clones, under 90% seen once; the top ten hold roughly 0.44%. Sequencing was performed on CD4+ or CD8+ T cells sorted from blood, taken in a trial of the OX40 agonist ivuxolimab. These receptors came from an adult with an advanced solid tumor such as melanoma, head and neck, liver or kidney cancer.

The chain links TRBV4-3 to TRBJ2-1; D unclear. Germline V gives CDR1 LGHNA, CDR2 YSLEER. The CDR3 spans 15 residues. V gave up 0 bases and J gave up 4 bases, with 10 bases separating them. CDR3 sequence reads: CASSQEGYVYNEQFF. In DNA form, the CDR3 reads TGCGCCAGCAGCCAAGAAGGATACGTTTACAATGAGCAGTTCTTC.

This clone was seen a single time. The CDR3 region is CATSREGTVYGYTF. DNA of the CDR3: TGTGCCACCAGCAGAGAAGGGACAGTCTATGGCTACACCTTC. V usage is TRBV15 and J usage is TRBJ1-2; TRBD1 matches at 7 bases. CDR3 length equals 14 residues. Germline V gene data show CDR1 as LNHNV and CDR2 as YYDKDF (reference sequence). Trimming took 0 bases from V and 4 from J; bases not matched to a gene: 2.

This chain links TRBV6-1 with TRBJ2-1; perhaps TRBD2 as D (6 bases). V was cut by 5 bases and J by 6 bases, with 17 bases left in between. Germline assignment: CDR1 MNHNS and CDR2 SASEGT. The CDR3 spans 15 residues. CDR3 sequence: CASSLAIFSANEQFF. The CDR3 bases are TGTGCCAGCAGTCTAGCGATCTTTAGTGCCAATGAGCAGTTCTTC.

The CDR3 reads CASSKIGQFLNTGELFF. CDR3 DNA sequence: TGTGCCAGCAGCAAGATCGGACAGTTTCTGAACACCGGGGAGCTGTTTTTT. The chain combines TRBV9 with TRBJ2-2; D might be TRBD1 (6 bases). The CDR3 is made up of 17 amino acids. The germline CDR1 and CDR2 sequences are SGDLS and YYNGEE. The V gene lost 4 bases and the J gene lost 1 base, with 17 bases spanning the gap.

V and J are TRBV10-3 and TRBJ1-5, with no clear D. Trimming removed 8 bases at V and 4 bases at J, with 9 bases between. CDR1 ENHRY and CDR2 SYGVKD come from the germline V gene. CDR3 length: 12 residues. The CDR3 sequence: CAIGRTNQPQHF. CDR3 nucleotides: TGTGCCATCGGCAGAACAAATCAGCCCCAGCATTTT.

This rearrangement joins TRBV4-1 to TRBJ2-2; 9 bases match TRBD2. This CDR3 is built from 17 residues. The junction had 6 bases not matched to a gene; V was cut back by 1 base and J by 3 bases. CDR1 and CDR2 from the germline V gene are MGHRA and YSYEKL. CDR3 sequence reads: CASSQGGVAGDTGELFF. In DNA form, the CDR3 reads TGCGCCAGCAGCCAAGGCGGGGTAGCGGGGGACACCGGGGAGCTGTTTTTT.

The chain employs TRBV7-8 and TRBJ1-3; D remains ambiguous. The ends were cut back, 2 bases at V and 1 base at J, with 9 bases in the middle. CDR1 is SGHVS, CDR2 FQNEAQ, per germline. There are 15 residues in the CDR3. In DNA form, the CDR3 reads TGTGCCAGCAGCTTAAATTCCAGGTCTGGAAACACCATATATTTT. Residues: CASSLNSRSGNTIYF. Based on the CDR3 plus reference TRBV7-8 and TRBJ1-3, the full variable domain is GAGVSQSPRYKVAKRGQDVALRCDPISGHVSLFWYQQALGQGPEFLTYFQNEAQLDKSGLPSDRFFAERPEGSVSTLKIQRTQQEDSAVYLCASSLNSRSGNTIYFGEGSWLTVV.

CDR3 sequence: CASSPGQPGSQPQHF. In DNA form, the CDR3 reads TGTGCCAGCAGTCCCGGACAGCCGGGGAGTCAGCCCCAGCATTTT. This chain uses TRBV6-5 with TRBJ1-5, with D tentatively TRBD1 (6 bases). CDR3 length: 15 residues. Germline V CDR1 and CDR2: MNHEY, SVGAGI. The V end was cut by 5 bases, the J end by 6 bases, with 17 bases between.

V gene TRBV2 combines with J gene TRBJ1-6; D uncertain. The germline V gene has CDR1 SNHLY and CDR2 FYNNEI. Trimming shortened V by 1 base and J by 9 bases, and 16 bases separated the two germline ends. The CDR3 spans 16 residues. CDR3 amino acids: CASSEVLTADRSPLHF. Here the CDR3 DNA reads TGTGCCAGCAGTGAAGTACTCACCGCGGATCGTTCACCCCTCCACTTT.

This chain connects TRBV5-1 to TRBJ2-3; 9 bases line up with TRBD1. With 0 bases clipped from V and 1 base from J, the junction kept 0 bases outside the gene matches. There are 15 residues in the CDR3. Germline CDR1 reads SGHRS; CDR2 reads YFSETQ. In DNA, the CDR3 is TGCGCCAGCAGCTTGGACAGGGGGCGCACAGATACGCAGTATTTT. It yields the protein CASSLDRGRTDTQYF.

The CDR3 coding sequence is TGTGCCAGCAGCAAGAGGGGTGCTCTTTTGACCTACGAGCAGTACTTC. The encoded protein is CASSKRGALLTYEQYF. The chain has TRBV21-1 and TRBJ2-7. TRBV21-1 is a listed pseudogene. The CDR3 consists of 16 residues.

This rearrangement joins TRBV7-9 to TRBJ2-5; TRBD2 matches 8 bases. The CDR3 has 15 residues. The trim removed 0 bases at V and 2 bases at J, leaving 2 bases unmatched. CDR1 is SEHNR, CDR2 FQNEAQ, per germline (reference sequence). The CDR3 nucleotides are TGTGCCAGCAGCTTAGCTAGCGGGGTACAAGAGACCCAGTACTTC. Its translation: CASSLASGVQETQYF.

The chain employs TRBV18 and TRBJ2-7, with D perhaps matching TRBD1 (6 bases). The CDR3 has 14 amino acids. The V end was cut by 2 bases, the J end by 4 bases, with 12 bases between. Germline V gene sequence: CDR1 KGHSH, CDR2 LQKENI. CDR3 in amino acids: CASSPGTGRYEQYF. CDR3 DNA: TGTGCCAGCTCACCAGGAACAGGGCGGTACGAGCAGTACTTC.

V is TRBV18 and J is TRBJ2-5; 7 bases agree with TRBD1. The V and J ends lost 2 bases and 5 bases, in that order; junction bases with no gene match: 2. The CDR3 consists of 13 residues. Germline CDR1 is KGHSH and CDR2 is LQKENI. The chain's CDR3 is CASSPGQAETQYF. As DNA, the CDR3 is TGTGCCAGCTCACCAGGACAGGCGGAGACCCAGTACTTC.

The rearrangement joins TRBV27 to TRBJ1-6; no reliable D call. CDR3 length: 15 residues. V was trimmed by 2 bases and J by 4 bases, leaving 9 bases between them. CDR1 and CDR2 from the germline V gene are MNHEY and SMNVEV (reference sequence). As DNA, the CDR3 is TGTGCCAGCAGTTTAGGATCAGGATATAATTCACCCCTCCACTTT. It encodes CASSLGSGYNSPLHF.

J is TRBJ2-3 and V is TRBV12-5; 11 nucleotides line up with TRBD1. The germline CDR1 and CDR2 sequences are LGHNT and FRNRAP. The CDR3 runs 15 residues. J was trimmed by 3 bases and V by 6 bases; bases with no gene match: 5. In DNA, the CDR3 is TGTGCTAGTGGCCCGGGACAGGGGGGAACAGATACGCAGTATTTT. Translated, it gives CASGPGQGGTDTQYF.

The chain has TRBV18 and TRBJ1-2; 7 bases fit TRBD1. V lost 4 bases, J lost 12 bases, and 11 bases stayed unmatched. Germline CDR1 is KGHSH and CDR2 is LQKENI. CDR3 length: 13 amino acids. The CDR3 reads CASSRGDRRINTF. The DNA of the CDR3 is TGTGCCAGCTCACGGGGGGACAGACGGATTAACACCTTC.

This clone has a handful of counts. CDR3 nucleotide sequence: TGTGCCAGCAGGAACGACCTGAACACTGAAGCTTTCTTT. It translates to CASRNDLNTEAFF. This chain connects TRBV27 to TRBJ1-1; D gene unclear. Germline V CDR1 and CDR2: MNHEY, SMNVEV (reference sequence). Trimming removed 6 bases at V and 0 bases at J, with 8 bases between. The CDR3 loop spans 13 amino acids.

The chain carries TRBV30 and TRBJ2-1; D not resolved. Germline CDR1 and CDR2: GTSNPN and SVGIG (reference sequence). V was clipped by 2 bases and J by 9 bases, with 11 bases between them. The CDR3 loop spans 12 amino acids. CDR3 in amino acids: CAWSPGSTEQFF. Here the CDR3 DNA reads TGTGCCTGGAGTCCCGGATCCACTGAGCAGTTCTTC.

CDR3 coding DNA: TGTGCCAGTAGTTTTTTGACCCGGGGAGTCTCTGGCTACACCTTC. Amino acid sequence: CASSFLTRGVSGYTF. This chain links TRBV19 with TRBJ1-2; D unresolved. The CDR3 extends over 15 amino acids. The ends were cut back, 5 bases at V and 7 bases at J, with 20 bases in the middle. Germline loops: CDR1 LNHDA, CDR2 SQIVND (reference sequence).

This clone is a singleton in its sample. The chain employs TRBV7-2 and TRBJ1-5; perhaps TRBD1 as D (5 bases). V gave up 3 bases and J gave up 6 bases, with 9 bases separating them. This CDR3 contains 13 residues. Germline lookup yields CDR1 SGHTA and CDR2 FQGNSA. Here the CDR3 reads CASSFGRGQPQHF. The CDR3 bases are TGTGCCAGCAGCTTTGGAAGGGGTCAGCCCCAGCATTTT.

This clone rates as medium-sized (0.01 to 0.1%). This rearrangement joins TRBV2 to TRBJ2-7; no clear D gene. Germline-derived CDR1 and CDR2 are SNHLY and FYNNEI. The V and J ends lost 7 bases and 4 bases respectively, with 8 bases between them. The CDR3 is 11 amino acids. CDR3 residues: CASTPQYEQYV. The CDR3 nucleotides are TGTGCCAGCACGCCCCAATACGAGCAGTACGTC.

The gene calls are TRBV6-5 and TRBJ1-4, with 8 bases aligning to TRBD1. Germline values: CDR1 MNHEY, CDR2 SVGAGI. The V gene end was trimmed by 6 bases and the J gene end by 10 bases; junction bases not matched to a gene: 10. This CDR3 is built from 14 residues. The CDR3 region has the DNA TGTGCCAGCAGCCACGACAGGGGAGTTGGAAAACTGTTTTTT. As protein: CASSHDRGVGKLFF.

The V and J genes are TRBV9 and TRBJ2-3; no clear D gene. CDR1 is SGDLS and CDR2 is YYNGEE in the germline V gene. V dropped 4 bases and J dropped 4 bases, with 10 bases sitting between them. The CDR3 spans 13 residues. In DNA form, the CDR3 reads TGTGCCAGCAGCTCACGGTGGGCAGATACGCAGTATTTT. This gives the protein CASSSRWADTQYF. Together with reference TRBV9 and TRBJ2-3, the CDR3 gives the full variable domain: DSGVTQTPKHLITATGQRVTLRCSPRSGDLSVYWYQQSLDQGLQFLIQYYNGEERAKGNILERFSAQQFPDLHSELNLSSLELGDSALYFCASSSRWADTQYFGPGTRLTVL.

The chain is built from TRBV28 and TRBJ2-1; 7 bases map to TRBD2. This CDR3 has 15 residues. The germline CDR1 and CDR2 sequences are MDHEN and SYDVKM. With V trimmed by 4 bases and J by 4 bases, 7 bases remained unmatched. CDR3: CASSSMASGYNEQFF. The CDR3 region has the DNA TGTGCCAGCAGTTCTATGGCTAGCGGTTACAATGAGCAGTTCTTC.